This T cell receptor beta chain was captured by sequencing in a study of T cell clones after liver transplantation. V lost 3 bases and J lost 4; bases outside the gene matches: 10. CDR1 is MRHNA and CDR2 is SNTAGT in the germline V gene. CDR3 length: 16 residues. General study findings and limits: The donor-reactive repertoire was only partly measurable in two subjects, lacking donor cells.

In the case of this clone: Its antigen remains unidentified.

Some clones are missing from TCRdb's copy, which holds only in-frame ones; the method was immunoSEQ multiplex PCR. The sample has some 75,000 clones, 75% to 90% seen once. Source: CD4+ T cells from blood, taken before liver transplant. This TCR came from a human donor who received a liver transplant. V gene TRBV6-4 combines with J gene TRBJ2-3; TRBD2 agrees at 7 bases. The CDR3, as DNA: TGTGCCAGCAGTGAACGGCGGGAGAGAAACGCAGATACGCAGTATTTT. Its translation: CASSERRERNADTQYF.